This is a list of T cell receptor beta chains from one sample in a study of radiotherapy plus CTLA-4 blockade in lung cancer. This table comes from immunoSEQ multiplex PCR, and its TCRdb copy is limited to in-frame clones, with some not included. The sample lists 25,000 to 35,000 clones, about 70% seen once, with roughly 4.8% in the top ten. Sample: peripheral blood, taken from a patient treated with radiotherapy plus ipilimumab. These receptors were obtained from a human donor with non-small cell lung cancer whose response to radiotherapy plus ipilimumab could not be evaluated. CDR3s include the opening cysteine and the closing phenylalanine or tryptophan. The D gene is left open where the match is weak. The size field is filled for only some rows; it gives once, few, many or a size class.

TRBV18	NA	TRBJ2-1	NA	TGTGCCAGCTCACCACCGAGGAGGGGCTATTTGGGCGATGAGCAGTTCTTC	CASSPPRRGYLGDEQFF
TRBV5-5	NA	TRBJ2-2	TRBD1	TGTGCCAGCAGCTGGGGACAGGGTACGAACACCGGGGAGCTGTTTTTT	CASSWGQGTNTGELFF
TRBV5-6	NA	TRBJ2-3	NA	TGTGCCAGCAGCTTAGGGACAATCGGAGGAGATACGCAGTATTTT	CASSLGTIGGDTQYF
TRBV11-2	NA	TRBJ1-2	TRBD1	TGTGCCAGCAGCTCCCAGACAGGGATCGGGTATGGCTACACCTTC	CASSSQTGIGYGYTF
TRBV29-1	NA	TRBJ2-3	TRBD2	TGCAGCGGTAGCCGGGACTACTCTTCAGATACGCAGTATTTT	CSGSRDYSSDTQYF
TRBV19	NA	TRBJ2-1	TRBD2	TGTGCCAGTAGTAGCGGGAGAAGGAATGAGCAGTTCTTC	CASSSGRRNEQFF
TRBV5-4	NA	TRBJ2-7	TRBD1	TGTGCCAGCAGCTTCAGACAGGGGAGCTCCTACGAGCAGTACTTC	CASSFRQGSSYEQYF
TRBV7-9	NA	TRBJ1-1	NA	TGTGCCAGCAGCTTTGGTAGCCACACTGAAGCTTTCTTT	CASSFGSHTEAFF
TRBV7-9	NA	TRBJ1-4	NA	TGTGCCAGCAGCTCTTTAATCCGGGAAAAACTGTTTTTT	CASSSLIREKLFF
TRBV5-1	NA	TRBJ2-3	TRBD2	TGCGCCAGCAGCTTGGTTCCGGGACTAGCGGGTACAGATACGCAGTATTTT	CASSLVPGLAGTDTQYF
TRBV19	NA	TRBJ1-2	NA	TGTGCCAGTATTCGATCGGGCAGGTCGGAGGAATACACCTTC	CASIRSGRSEEYTF
TRBV5-4	once	TRBJ2-7	TRBD1	TGTGCCAGCAGCTTCCCGGACAGGGACTTTCGCGAGCAGTACTTC	CASSFPDRDFREQYF
TRBV6-5	NA	TRBJ1-2	NA	TGTGCCAGCAGTTTGACTTACTATGGCTACACCTTC	CASSLTYYGYTF
TRBV7-2	few	TRBJ2-1	TRBD1	TGTGCCAGCAGCTTCCCGGGACAGGGGGCATACAATGAGCAGTTCTTC	CASSFPGQGAYNEQFF
TRBV5-1	NA	TRBJ2-7	NA	TGCGCCAGCAGCTTGGGCGGGCCCGGCGAGCAGTACTTC	CASSLGGPGEQYF
TRBV28	NA	TRBJ1-3	NA	TGTGCCAGCAGCGGGGGCTCTGGAAACACCATATATTTT	CASSGGSGNTIYF
TRBV29-1	NA	TRBJ2-7	NA	TGCAGCGTTGGGGGAGTGTACGAGCAGTACTTC	CSVGGVYEQYF
TRBV29-1	NA	TRBJ2-7	TRBD2	TGCAGCTGCACGGGAGGTTCCCCCTACGAGCAGTACTTC	CSCTGGSPYEQYF
TRBV29-1	NA	TRBJ2-5	NA	TGCAGCGTTGAGAAAGGGAGGGAGACCCAGTACTTC	CSVEKGRETQYF
TRBV18	NA	TRBJ2-3	TRBD1	TGTGCCAGCTCACTACAGACAGGGAGCACAGATACGCAGTATTTT	CASSLQTGSTDTQYF
TRBV5-4	NA	TRBJ1-2	NA	TGTGCCAGCAGCTTGGATCTTGCGGGGGTGTATGACTATGGCTACACCTTC	CASSLDLAGVYDYGYTF
TRBV2	NA	TRBJ2-5	TRBD2	TGTGCCAGCAGACTAGCGGGGCACCCCGGTGAGACCCAGTACTTC	CASRLAGHPGETQYF
TRBV5-1	NA	TRBJ2-3	TRBD2	TGCGCCAGCAGCTCACTAGCGGGAGGAGATACGCAGTATTTT	CASSSLAGGDTQYF
TRBV7-2	NA	TRBJ2-7	TRBD2	TGTGCCAGCAGCGTTTCCGGGACTAGCGGGGTTAGCTCCTACGAGCAGTACTTC	CASSVSGTSGVSSYEQYF
TRBV9	NA	TRBJ2-7	NA	TGTGCCAGCAGCGTCGGGACTTACTCCTACGAGCAGTACTTC	CASSVGTYSYEQYF
TRBV30	NA	TRBJ2-1	TRBD2	TGTGCCTGGAGTGTAGGGACTAGCAGGCATGAGCAGTTCTTC	CAWSVGTSRHEQFF
TRBV5-1	NA	TRBJ1-1	TRBD1	TGCGCCAGCAGCGGGACAGTAAACACTGAAGCTTTCTTT	CASSGTVNTEAFF
TRBV2	once	TRBJ1-5	NA	TGTGCCAGCAGTGTGCTTAACGCGGGCAGCTACAATCAGCCCCAGCATTTT	CASSVLNAGSYNQPQHF
TRBV6-5	NA	TRBJ1-1	NA	TGTGCCAGCAGAACTTTCGGTACTGAAGCTTTCTTT	CASRTFGTEAFF
TRBV27	NA	TRBJ2-3	TRBD1	TGTGCCAGCAGTTTCCCTGGGACAGGGGGAGCAGATACGCAGTATTTT	CASSFPGTGGADTQYF
TRBV2	NA	TRBJ1-1	TRBD1	TGTGCCACTACACAGGGGGCTGAGGGAACTGAAGCTTTCTTT	CATTQGAEGTEAFF
TRBV7-7	NA	TRBJ2-2	NA	TGTGCTAGCAGCTTAACAGGGAGCACCGGGGAGCTGTTTTTT	CASSLTGSTGELFF
TRBV10-3	NA	TRBJ2-3	NA	TGTGCCATCAGTGAGGACAGTAACACAGATACGCAGTATTTT	CAISEDSNTDTQYF
TRBV27	few	TRBJ2-7	TRBD1	TGTGCCAGCAGTTCCGGGACAGGCCTCTACGAGCAGTACTTC	CASSSGTGLYEQYF
TRBV5-5	few	TRBJ2-7	TRBD1	TGTGCCAGCAGCCAGACGACAGGGAGCACCTACGAGCAGTACTTC	CASSQTTGSTYEQYF
TRBV5-8	NA	TRBJ2-2	NA	TGTGCCAGCAGCCCACCGGTGGCCGGGGAGCTGTTTTTT	CASSPPVAGELFF
TRBV5-8	NA	TRBJ2-2	NA	TGTGCCAGCAGCTCGAGTCAGGGGCTGAGGACCGGGGAGCTGTTTTTT	CASSSSQGLRTGELFF
TRBV6-6	NA	TRBJ2-1	TRBD2	TGTGCCAGCAGTTACTCTTTAGCGGGAGGAACCCAGTTCTTC	CASSYSLAGGTQFF
TRBV12-5	NA	TRBJ2-3	TRBD1	TGTGCTAGCACAGGGGCCACAGATACGCAGTATTTT	CASTGATDTQYF
TRBV5-4	NA	TRBJ2-3	TRBD2	TGTGCCAGCAGCTTGGCACTAGCGACTAGCACAGATACGCAGTATTTT	CASSLALATSTDTQYF
TRBV27	NA	TRBJ1-1	NA	TGTGCCTGCAGTTTATGGGGCATGGACACTGAAGCTTTCTTT	CACSLWGMDTEAFF
TRBV6-5	NA	TRBJ2-5	TRBD2	TGTGCCAGCAGCTGGGGACTAGCCCAAGAGACCCAGTACTTC	CASSWGLAQETQYF
TRBV5-8	medium-sized	TRBJ2-2	NA	TGTGCCAGCAGCCAGACACGGGACTCTTACACCGGGGAGCTGTTTTTT	CASSQTRDSYTGELFF
TRBV5-1	NA	TRBJ2-7	TRBD2	TGCGCCAGCACCCGGGGGGGGAGCTCCTACGAGCAGTACTTC	CASTRGGSSYEQYF
TRBV5-4	few	TRBJ1-4	TRBD1	TGTGCCAGCAGCTCATCTACAGGGGTACGAGGGGAAAAACTGTTTTTT	CASSSSTGVRGEKLFF
TRBV5-1	NA	TRBJ2-3	NA	TGCGCCAGCAGCTTGGCTCGGGGACTTAGCACAGATACGCAGTATTTT	CASSLARGLSTDTQYF
TRBV20-1	few	TRBJ2-4	NA	TGCAGTGCTGGGAGCGCTCCGGATCAGTACTTC	CSAGSAPDQYF
TRBV4-3	NA	TRBJ1-4	NA	TGCGCCAGCAGCCAAGGGACAGCCCCGGGTGAAAAACTGTTTTTT	CASSQGTAPGEKLFF
TRBV10-3	NA	TRBJ2-7	TRBD2	TGTGCCATCAGTGAGTCGCCTAGCGGTCGCTACGAGCAGTACTTC	CAISESPSGRYEQYF
TRBV6-5	NA	TRBJ2-3	NA	TGTGCCAGCAGTGAAAACATCATCACAGATACGCAGTATTTT	CASSENIITDTQYF
TRBV6-1	few	TRBJ1-2	NA	TGTGCCAGCAGTGAACCCGGACGGCGGGAGGACTATGGCTACACCTTC	CASSEPGRREDYGYTF
TRBV5-3	NA	TRBJ1-1	NA	TGTGCCAGAAGCTTTTTTACAGGGAAGGCGGGGGTGAACACTGAAGCTTTCTTT	CARSFFTGKAGVNTEAFF
TRBV5-4	few	TRBJ1-2	TRBD1	TGTGCCAGCAGCTTGGCACAGGGGGCGGCTGGCTACACCTTC	CASSLAQGAAGYTF
TRBV2	NA	TRBJ2-3	TRBD2	TGTGCAAAGCGGACTAGCGGCACAGATACGCAGTATTTT	CAKRTSGTDTQYF
TRBV13	NA	TRBJ2-2	NA	TGTGCCAGCAGCTTGCAGGGAGGAAGGGTCGGGGAGCTGTTTTTT	CASSLQGGRVGELFF
TRBV28	NA	TRBJ2-2	NA	TGTGCCAGCAGTTTTCTAAGTTCCGACACCGGGGAGCTGTTTTTT	CASSFLSSDTGELFF
TRBV30	NA	TRBJ2-7	TRBD2	TGTGCCTGGAGCCCAGCGGGAGTTATCATTAAGTCCTACGAGCAGTACTTC	CAWSPAGVIIKSYEQYF